This entry describes one T cell receptor beta chain. Antigen: not known. The data derive from a study of cytomegalovirus exposure and HLA in healthy donors. Primers: 60 Vbeta forward and 13 Jbeta reverse. TCRdb keeps only in-frame clones here, not all; method: immunoSEQ multiplex PCR. The sample consists of 130,000 or so clones, roughly 80% of them appearing once. Study observations and caveats: Specificity of a few CMV-associated chains for CMV antigens was verified in vitro. Later analysis identified a missense DCLRE1C variant that was linked to TCR beta V- and J-gene trimming.

Although they were nominally healthy when sampled, donors likely had unrecorded immune exposures. Germline V gene lookup returns CDR1 SQVTM and CDR2 ANQGSEA. The CDR3 is 11 residues long. Between the trimmed V and J ends, which lost 7 bases and 5 bases, there was a span of 9 bases. Sequencing was carried out using PBMCs. This clonotype was obtained from a woman aged 40 to 50 in good health and CMV-seropositive. The chain combines TRBV29-1 with TRBJ2-1; TRBD2 is a possible D gene (5 bases). CDR3 residues: CSARGNNEQFF. The CDR3 nucleotides are TGCAGCGCCAGAGGGAACAATGAGCAGTTCTTC.